This T cell receptor beta chain emerged from a study of response to subunit inactivated influenza vaccine. Notes on the study in general: The authors suggested that few new T cells are recruited per seasonal influenza vaccination.

This clonotype was observed a handful of times. Its specificity is not known. TCRdb re-derived calls from the RT-PCR reads in MiXCR, one entry per CDR3 protein. The table records about 780,000 distinct CDR3 sequences, around 18% of them present only once. CDR1 and CDR2 from the germline V gene are DFQATT and SNEGSKA (reference sequence). Trimming stripped 0 bases from V and 7 bases from J, with 16 bases between. This CDR3 region has 15 residues. The TCR was taken from a middle-aged man who received an inactivated influenza vaccine. This chain joins TRBV20-1 and TRBJ2-1; TRBD2 is a possible D gene (6 bases). The sequenced sample was PBMCs from blood, obtained more than 4 days after vaccination. The CDR3 protein is CSARDRGLPRNEQFF. CDR3 coding DNA: TGCAGTGCTAGAGATCGGGGACTCCCCAGGAATGAGCAGTTCTTC.